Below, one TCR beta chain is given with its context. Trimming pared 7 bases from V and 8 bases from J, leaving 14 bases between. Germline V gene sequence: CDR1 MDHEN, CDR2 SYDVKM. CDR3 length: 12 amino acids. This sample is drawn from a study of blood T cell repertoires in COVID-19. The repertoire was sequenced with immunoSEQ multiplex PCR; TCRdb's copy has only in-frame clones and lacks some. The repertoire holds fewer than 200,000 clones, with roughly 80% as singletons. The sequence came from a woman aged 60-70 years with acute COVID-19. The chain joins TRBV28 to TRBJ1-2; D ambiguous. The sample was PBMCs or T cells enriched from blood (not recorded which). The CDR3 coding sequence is TGTGCCAGCAAGTTCTCGGGGTACGGCTACACCTTC. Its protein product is CASKFSGYGYTF.